The source of this T cell receptor beta chain is a study of cytomegalovirus exposure and HLA in healthy donors. About the study: Earlier sequencing of some 170 million T cells yielded around 100 million unique TCR beta sequences.

Concerning this clone: What it recognizes is unknown.

Every donor was a healthy person donating bone marrow. 60 Vbeta and 13 Jbeta primers were used in PCR. Measured with immunoSEQ multiplex PCR; TCRdb has only the in-frame clones, and not every one. There are 35,000 to 45,000 clones in the sample; roughly three quarters occur only once, and approximately 7% lies in the top ten. Study observations and caveats: Presence/absence comparisons presumed near-even sequencing depth among donors.

The germline V gene has CDR1 LGHNA and CDR2 YNFKEQ. This CDR3 is 15 amino acids long. Germline trimming cut 3 bases from V and 11 bases from J; bases unmatched to any gene: 15. This TCR was recovered from a man aged 30 to 39 in good health and CMV-seronegative. The chain combines TRBV4-2 with TRBJ1-1; 7 nucleotides align to TRBD1. Sequencing was carried out using PBMCs. The CDR3, as DNA: TGTGCCAGCAGCCAGATGGCCATCAGGGGGACTGGGGCTTTCTTT. It yields the protein CASSQMAIRGTGAFF.